Here is one T cell receptor beta chain with its context. CD8 cells regarded as naive lacked CD45RO, were positively chosen for CCR7, and omitted terminally differentiated effector memory CD45RA+ cells. In the original analysis: ImmunoSEQ sequences covered only the junction and lacked quality scores; filtering therefore differed. Only in-frame clones appear in the TCRdb table, and some are missing; sequencing was by immunoSEQ multiplex PCR. D and trimming were read from the DNA, whereas the V and J calls and clone size are those reported in that table. The sample carries nearly 600,000 clones, about 95% recorded once. This entry is derived from a study of shared clonotypes between healthy human individuals. The germline gives CDR1 MNHNY, CDR2 SVGAGI (reference sequence). This CDR3 comprises 15 residues. Germline trimming cut 6 bases from V and 5 bases from J; bases unmatched to any gene: 11.

The receptor was isolated from a woman between 25 and 40 years old in good health. This chain connects TRBV6-6 to TRBJ1-1; 8 nucleotides agree with TRBD1. The specimen sequenced was naive CD8+ T cells sorted from blood. The CDR3, as DNA: TGTGCCAGCAGCGGACAGGGAGTGTTCGGGACTGAAGCTTTCTTT. Amino acid sequence: CASSGQGVFGTEAFF.